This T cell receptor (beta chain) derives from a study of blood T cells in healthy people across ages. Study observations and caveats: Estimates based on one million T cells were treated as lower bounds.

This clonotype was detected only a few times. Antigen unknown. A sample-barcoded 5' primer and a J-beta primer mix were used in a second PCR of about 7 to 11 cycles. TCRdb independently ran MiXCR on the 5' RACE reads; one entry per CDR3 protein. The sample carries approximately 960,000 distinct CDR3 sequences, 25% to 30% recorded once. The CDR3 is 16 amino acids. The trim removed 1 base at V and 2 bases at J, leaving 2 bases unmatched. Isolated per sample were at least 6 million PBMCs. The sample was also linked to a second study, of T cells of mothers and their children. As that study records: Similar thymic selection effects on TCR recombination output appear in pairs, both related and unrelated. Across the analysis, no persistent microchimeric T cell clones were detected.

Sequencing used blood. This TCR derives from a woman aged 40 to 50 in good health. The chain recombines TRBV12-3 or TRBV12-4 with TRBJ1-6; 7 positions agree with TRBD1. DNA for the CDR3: TGTGCCAGCAGTTTAGAAGGGGGCCCCTATAATTCACCCCTCCACTTT. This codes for CASSLEGGPYNSPLHF.